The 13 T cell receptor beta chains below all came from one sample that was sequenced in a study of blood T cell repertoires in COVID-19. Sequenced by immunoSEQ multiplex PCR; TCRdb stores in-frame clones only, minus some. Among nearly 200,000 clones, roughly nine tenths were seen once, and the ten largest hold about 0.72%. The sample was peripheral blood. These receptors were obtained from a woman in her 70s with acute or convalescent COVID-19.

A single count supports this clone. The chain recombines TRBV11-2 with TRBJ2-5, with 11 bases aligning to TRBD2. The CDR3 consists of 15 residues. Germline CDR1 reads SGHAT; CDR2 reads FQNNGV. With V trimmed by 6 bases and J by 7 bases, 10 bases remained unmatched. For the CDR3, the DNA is TGTGCCAGCAGACCAACTAGCGGGAGTTTACGGACCCAGTACTTC. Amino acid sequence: CASRPTSGSLRTQYF.

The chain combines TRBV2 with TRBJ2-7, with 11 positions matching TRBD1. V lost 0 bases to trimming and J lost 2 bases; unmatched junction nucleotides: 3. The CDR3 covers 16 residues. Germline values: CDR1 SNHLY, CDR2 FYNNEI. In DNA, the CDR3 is TGTGCCAGCAGTGAAGCCCGGACAGGGGGCCCCTACGAGCAGTACTTC. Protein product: CASSEARTGGPYEQYF.

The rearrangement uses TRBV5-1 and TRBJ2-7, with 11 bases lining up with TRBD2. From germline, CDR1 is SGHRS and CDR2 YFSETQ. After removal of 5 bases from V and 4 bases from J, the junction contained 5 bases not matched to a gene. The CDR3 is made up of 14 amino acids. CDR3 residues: CASRLLAGEYEQYF. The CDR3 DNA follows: TGCGCCAGCAGGCTACTAGCGGGAGAGTACGAGCAGTACTTC. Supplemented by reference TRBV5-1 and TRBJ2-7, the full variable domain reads KAGVTQTPRYLIKTRGQQVTLSCSPISGHRSVSWYQQTPGQGLQFLFEYFSETQRNKGNFPGRFSGRQFSNSRSEMNVSTLELGDSALYLCASRLLAGEYEQYFGPGTRLTVT.

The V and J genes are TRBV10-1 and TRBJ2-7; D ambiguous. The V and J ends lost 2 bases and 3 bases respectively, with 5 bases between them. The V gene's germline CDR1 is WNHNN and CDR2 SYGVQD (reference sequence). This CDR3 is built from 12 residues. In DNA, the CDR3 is TGCGCCAGCAGTGAGAACGGCTACGAGCAGTACTTC. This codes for CASSENGYEQYF.

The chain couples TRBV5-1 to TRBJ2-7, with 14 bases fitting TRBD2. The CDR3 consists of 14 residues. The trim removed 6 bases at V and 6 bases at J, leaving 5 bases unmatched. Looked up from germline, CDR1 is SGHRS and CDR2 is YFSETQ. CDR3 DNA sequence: TGCGCCAGCAAAAGGGGACTAGCGGGAGTCGAGCAGTACTTC. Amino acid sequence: CASKRGLAGVEQYF.

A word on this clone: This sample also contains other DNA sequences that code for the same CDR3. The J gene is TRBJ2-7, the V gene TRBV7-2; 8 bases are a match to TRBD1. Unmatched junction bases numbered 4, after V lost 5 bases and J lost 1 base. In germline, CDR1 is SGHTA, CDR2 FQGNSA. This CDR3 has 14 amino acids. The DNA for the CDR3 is TGTGCCAGCAGCAGTCGGACAGGGTCCTACGAGCAGTACTTC. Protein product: CASSSRTGSYEQYF.

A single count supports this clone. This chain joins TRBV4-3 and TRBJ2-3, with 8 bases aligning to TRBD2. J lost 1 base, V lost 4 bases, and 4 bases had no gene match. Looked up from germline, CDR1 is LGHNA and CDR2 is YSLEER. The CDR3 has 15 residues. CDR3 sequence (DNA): TGCGCCAGCAGCCGACAAGCGGGAGGCACAGATACGCAGTATTTT. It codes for CASSRQAGGTDTQYF.

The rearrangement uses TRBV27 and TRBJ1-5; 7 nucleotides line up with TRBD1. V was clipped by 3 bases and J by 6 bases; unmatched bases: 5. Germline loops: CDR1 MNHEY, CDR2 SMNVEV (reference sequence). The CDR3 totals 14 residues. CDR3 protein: CASSLTGPSQPQHF. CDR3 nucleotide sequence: TGTGCCAGCAGTTTGACAGGGCCCAGTCAGCCCCAGCATTTT.

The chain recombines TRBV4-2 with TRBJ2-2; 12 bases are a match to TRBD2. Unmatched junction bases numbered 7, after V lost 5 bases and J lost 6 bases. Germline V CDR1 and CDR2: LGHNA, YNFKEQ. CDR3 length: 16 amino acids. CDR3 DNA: TGTGCCAGCAGCGCGCCTAGCGGGGGGGCGGCCGGGGAGCTGTTTTTT. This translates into CASSAPSGGAAGELFF.

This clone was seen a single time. In DNA form, the CDR3 reads TGTGCCAGCAAATCCAGGGCGGGGGAGACCCAGTACTTC. This gives the protein CASKSRAGETQYF. This chain connects TRBV2 to TRBJ2-5; a possible D gene is TRBD2 (6 bases). Trimming took 7 bases from V and 5 from J, leaving 14 bases between them. CDR1 is SNHLY and CDR2 is FYNNEI in the germline V gene. This CDR3 comprises 13 residues.

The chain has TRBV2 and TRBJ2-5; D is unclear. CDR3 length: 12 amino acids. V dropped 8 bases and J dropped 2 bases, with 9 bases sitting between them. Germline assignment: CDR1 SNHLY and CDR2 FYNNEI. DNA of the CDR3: TGTGCCAGCGGCATCCAACAAGAGACCCAGTACTTC. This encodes CASGIQQETQYF.

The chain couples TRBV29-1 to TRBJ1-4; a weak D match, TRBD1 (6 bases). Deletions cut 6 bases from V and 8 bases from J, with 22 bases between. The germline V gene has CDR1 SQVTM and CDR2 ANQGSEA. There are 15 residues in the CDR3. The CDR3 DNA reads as TGCAGCGTCCGAGAGCGACAGGCTGGGGGCGAAAAACTGTTTTTT. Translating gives CSVRERQAGGEKLFF. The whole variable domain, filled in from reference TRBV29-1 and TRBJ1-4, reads SAVISQKPSRDICQRGTSLTIQCQVDSQVTMMFWYRQQPGQSLTLIATANQGSEATYESGFVIDKFPISRPNLTFSTLTVSNMSPEDSSIYLCSVRERQAGGEKLFFGSGTQLSVL.

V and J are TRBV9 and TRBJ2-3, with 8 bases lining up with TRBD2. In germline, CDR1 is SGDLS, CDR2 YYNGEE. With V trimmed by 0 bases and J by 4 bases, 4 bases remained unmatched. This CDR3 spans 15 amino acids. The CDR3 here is CASSVAGGPADTQYF. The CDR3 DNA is TGTGCCAGCAGCGTAGCGGGAGGGCCGGCAGATACGCAGTATTTT.